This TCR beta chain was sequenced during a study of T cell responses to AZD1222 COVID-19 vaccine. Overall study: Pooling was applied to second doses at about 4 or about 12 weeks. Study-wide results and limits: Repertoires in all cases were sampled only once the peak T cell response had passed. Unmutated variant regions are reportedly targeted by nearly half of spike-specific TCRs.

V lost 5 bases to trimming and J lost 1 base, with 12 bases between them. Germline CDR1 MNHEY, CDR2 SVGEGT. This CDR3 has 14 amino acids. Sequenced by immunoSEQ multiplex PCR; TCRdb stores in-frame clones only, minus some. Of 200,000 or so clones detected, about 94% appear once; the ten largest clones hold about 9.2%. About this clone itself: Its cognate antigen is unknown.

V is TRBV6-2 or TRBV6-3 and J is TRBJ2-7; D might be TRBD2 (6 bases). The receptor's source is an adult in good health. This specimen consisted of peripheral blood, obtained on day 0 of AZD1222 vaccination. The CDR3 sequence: CASSRGGGSYEQYF. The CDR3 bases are TGTGCCAGCAGTAGAGGTGGGGGGTCCTACGAGCAGTACTTC.